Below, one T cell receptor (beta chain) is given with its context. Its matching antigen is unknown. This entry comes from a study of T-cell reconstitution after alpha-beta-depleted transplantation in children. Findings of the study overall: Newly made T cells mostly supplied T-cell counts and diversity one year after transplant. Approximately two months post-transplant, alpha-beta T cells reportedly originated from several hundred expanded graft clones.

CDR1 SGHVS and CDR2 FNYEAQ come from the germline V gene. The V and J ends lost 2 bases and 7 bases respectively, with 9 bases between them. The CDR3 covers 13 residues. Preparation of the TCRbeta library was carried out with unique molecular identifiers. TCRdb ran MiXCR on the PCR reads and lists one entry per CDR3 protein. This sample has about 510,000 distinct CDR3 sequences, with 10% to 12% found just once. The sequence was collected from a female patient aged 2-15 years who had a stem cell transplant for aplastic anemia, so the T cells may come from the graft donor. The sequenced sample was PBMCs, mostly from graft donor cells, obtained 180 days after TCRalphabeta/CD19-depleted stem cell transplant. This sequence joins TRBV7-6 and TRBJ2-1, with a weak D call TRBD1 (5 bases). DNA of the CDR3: TGTGCCAGCAGCTTAAGCTCAGGGAATGAGCAGTTCTTC. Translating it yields CASSLSSGNEQFF.